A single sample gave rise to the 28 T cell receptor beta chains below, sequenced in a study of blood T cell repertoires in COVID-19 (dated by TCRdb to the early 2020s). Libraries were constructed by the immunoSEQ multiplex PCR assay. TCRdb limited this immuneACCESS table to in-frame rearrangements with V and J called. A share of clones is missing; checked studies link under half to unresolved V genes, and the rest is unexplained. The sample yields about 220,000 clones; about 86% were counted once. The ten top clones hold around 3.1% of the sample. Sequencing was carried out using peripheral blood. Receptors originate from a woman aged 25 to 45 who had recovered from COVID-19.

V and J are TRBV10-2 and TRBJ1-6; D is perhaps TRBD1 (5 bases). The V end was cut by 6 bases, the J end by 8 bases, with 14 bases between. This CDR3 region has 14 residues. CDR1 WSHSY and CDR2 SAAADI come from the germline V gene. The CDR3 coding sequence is TGCGCCAGCAGGGATGGACAAGGACATTCACCCCTCCACTTT. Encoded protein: CASRDGQGHSPLHF.

The CDR3 region is CASSPTRDSHEQYF. The CDR3 coding sequence is TGTGCCAGCAGTCCGACCAGGGATTCCCACGAGCAGTACTTC. This chain uses TRBV28 with TRBJ2-7, with a possible D match to TRBD1 (5 bases). The germline CDR1 and CDR2 sequences are MDHEN and SYDVKM. CDR3 length: 14 residues. The germline V and J ends were trimmed by 5 bases and 5 bases, with 16 bases remaining between them.

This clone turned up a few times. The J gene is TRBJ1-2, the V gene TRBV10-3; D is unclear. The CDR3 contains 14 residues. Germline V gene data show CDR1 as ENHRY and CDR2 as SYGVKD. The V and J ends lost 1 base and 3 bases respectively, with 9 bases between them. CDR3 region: CAISEFQEDYGYTF. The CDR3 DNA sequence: TGTGCCATCAGTGAGTTCCAGGAGGACTATGGCTACACCTTC.

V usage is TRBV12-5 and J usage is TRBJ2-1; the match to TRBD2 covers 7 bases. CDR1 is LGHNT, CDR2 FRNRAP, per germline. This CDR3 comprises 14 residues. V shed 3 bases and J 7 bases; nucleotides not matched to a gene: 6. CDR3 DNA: TGTGCTAGTGGTTTAACTGGCGGGAGAAATGAGCAGTTCTTC. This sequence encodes CASGLTGGRNEQFF.

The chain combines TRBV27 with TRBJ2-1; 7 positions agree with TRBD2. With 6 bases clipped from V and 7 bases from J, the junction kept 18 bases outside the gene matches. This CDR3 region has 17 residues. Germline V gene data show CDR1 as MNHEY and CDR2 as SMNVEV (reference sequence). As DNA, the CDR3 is TGTGCCAGCAGCCCTCTTCCCGGTCAGCGGGACGGTAATGAGCAGTTCTTC. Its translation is CASSPLPGQRDGNEQFF.

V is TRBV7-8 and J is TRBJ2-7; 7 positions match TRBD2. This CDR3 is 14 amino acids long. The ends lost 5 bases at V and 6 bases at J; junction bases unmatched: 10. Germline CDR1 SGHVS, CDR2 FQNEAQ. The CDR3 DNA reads TGTGCCAGCAGCCGTCTGGCGGGAGCGGGCGAGCAGTACTTC. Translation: CASSRLAGAGEQYF.

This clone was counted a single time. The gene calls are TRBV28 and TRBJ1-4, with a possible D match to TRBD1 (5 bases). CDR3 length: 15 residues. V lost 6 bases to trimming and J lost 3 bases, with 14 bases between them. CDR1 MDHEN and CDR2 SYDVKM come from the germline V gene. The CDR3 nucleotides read TGTGCCAGCAGCCAATCCGGGACTGCTAATGAAAAACTGTTTTTT. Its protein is CASSQSGTANEKLFF.

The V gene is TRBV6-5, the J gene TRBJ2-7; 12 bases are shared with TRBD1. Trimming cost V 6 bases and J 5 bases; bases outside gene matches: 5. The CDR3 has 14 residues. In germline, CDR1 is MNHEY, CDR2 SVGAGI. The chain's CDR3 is CASSGTGGLNEQYF. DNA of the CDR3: TGTGCCAGCAGCGGGACAGGGGGCTTAAACGAGCAGTACTTC.

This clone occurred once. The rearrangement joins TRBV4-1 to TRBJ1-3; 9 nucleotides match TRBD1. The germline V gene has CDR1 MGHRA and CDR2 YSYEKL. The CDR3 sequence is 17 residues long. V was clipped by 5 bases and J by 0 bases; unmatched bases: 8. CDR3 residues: CASSTGQGPHSGNTIYF. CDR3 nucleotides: TGCGCCAGCAGCACCGGACAGGGGCCACACTCTGGAAACACCATATATTTT.

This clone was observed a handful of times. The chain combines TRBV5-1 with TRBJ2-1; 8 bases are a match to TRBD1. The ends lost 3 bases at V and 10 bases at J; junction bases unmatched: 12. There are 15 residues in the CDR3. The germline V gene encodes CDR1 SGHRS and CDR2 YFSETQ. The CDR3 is CASSYLGRGQGEQFF. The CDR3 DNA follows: TGCGCCAGCAGCTACCTGGGCAGGGGGCAGGGGGAGCAGTTCTTC.

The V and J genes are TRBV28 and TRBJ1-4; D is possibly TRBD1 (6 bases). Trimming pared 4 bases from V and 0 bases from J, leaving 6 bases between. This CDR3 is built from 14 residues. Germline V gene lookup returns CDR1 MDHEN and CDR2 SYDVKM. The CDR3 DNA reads TGTGCCAGCAGTTACAGGGCAACTAATGAAAAACTGTTTTTT. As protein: CASSYRATNEKLFF.

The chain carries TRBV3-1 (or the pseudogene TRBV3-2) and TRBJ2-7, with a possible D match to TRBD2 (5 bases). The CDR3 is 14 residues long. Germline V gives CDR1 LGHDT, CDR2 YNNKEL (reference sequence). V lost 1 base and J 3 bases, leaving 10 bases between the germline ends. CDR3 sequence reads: CASSQVAAGYEQYF. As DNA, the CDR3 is TGTGCCAGCAGCCAAGTTGCTGCGGGCTACGAGCAGTACTTC.

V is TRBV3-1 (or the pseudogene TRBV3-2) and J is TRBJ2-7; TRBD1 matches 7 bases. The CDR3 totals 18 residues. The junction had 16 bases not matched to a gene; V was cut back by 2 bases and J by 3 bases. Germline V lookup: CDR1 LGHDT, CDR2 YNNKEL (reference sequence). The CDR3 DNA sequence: TGTGCCAGCAGCCAAAGGAAACCCCAACCGGGACAGAACTACGAGCAGTACTTC. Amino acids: CASSQRKPQPGQNYEQYF.

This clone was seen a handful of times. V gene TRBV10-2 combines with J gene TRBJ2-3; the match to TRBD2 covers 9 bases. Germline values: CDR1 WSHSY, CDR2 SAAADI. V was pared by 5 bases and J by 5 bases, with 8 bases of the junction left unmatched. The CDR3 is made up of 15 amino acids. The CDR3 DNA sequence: TGCGCCAGCAGTCGGGGTCTAGCGGGGATAGATACGCAGTATTTT. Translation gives CASSRGLAGIDTQYF.

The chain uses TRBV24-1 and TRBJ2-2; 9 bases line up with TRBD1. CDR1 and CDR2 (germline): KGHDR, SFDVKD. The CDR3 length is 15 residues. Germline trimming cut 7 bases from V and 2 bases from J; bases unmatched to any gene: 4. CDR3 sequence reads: CATRGQGVNTGELFF. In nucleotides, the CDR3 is TGTGCCACCAGGGGACAGGGTGTTAACACCGGGGAGCTGTTTTTT.

The CDR3 sequence is CASRTGGGEKLFF. The CDR3 DNA reads as TGTGCCAGCAGGACAGGGGGCGGTGAAAAACTGTTTTTT. This chain links TRBV7-9 with TRBJ1-4, with 10 bases that match TRBD1. Germline lookup yields CDR1 SEHNR and CDR2 FQNEAQ (reference sequence). Losses at the gene ends were 6 bases for V and 7 bases for J; bases not matched to a gene: 2. The CDR3 runs 13 residues.

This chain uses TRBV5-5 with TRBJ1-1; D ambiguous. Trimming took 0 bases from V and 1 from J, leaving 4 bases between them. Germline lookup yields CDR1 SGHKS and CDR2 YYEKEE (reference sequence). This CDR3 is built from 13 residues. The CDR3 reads CASSLGANTEAFF. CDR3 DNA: TGTGCCAGCAGCTTGGGAGCGAACACTGAAGCTTTCTTT.

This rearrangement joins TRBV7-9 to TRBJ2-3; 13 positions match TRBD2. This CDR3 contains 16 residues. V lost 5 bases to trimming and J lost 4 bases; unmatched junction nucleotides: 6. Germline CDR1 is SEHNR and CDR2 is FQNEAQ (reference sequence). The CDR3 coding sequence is TGTGCCAGCAGCCTCGGGACTAGCGGGATTTCAGATACGCAGTATTTT. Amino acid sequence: CASSLGTSGISDTQYF.

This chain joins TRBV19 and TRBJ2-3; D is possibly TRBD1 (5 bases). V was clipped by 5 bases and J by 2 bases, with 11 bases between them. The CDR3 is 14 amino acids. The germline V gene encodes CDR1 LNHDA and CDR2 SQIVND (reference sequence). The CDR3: CASSLDRYTDTQYF. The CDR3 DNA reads TGTGCCAGTAGTCTTGACAGATACACAGATACGCAGTATTTT.

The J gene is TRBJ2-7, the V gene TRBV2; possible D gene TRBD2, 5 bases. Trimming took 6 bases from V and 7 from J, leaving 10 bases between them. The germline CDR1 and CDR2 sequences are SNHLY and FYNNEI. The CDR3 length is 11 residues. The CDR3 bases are TGTGCCAGCAGCGGGAAGGGTGAGCAGTACTTC. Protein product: CASSGKGEQYF. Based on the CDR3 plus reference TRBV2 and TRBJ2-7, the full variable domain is EPEVTQTPSHQVTQMGQEVILRCVPISNHLYFYWYRQILGQKVEFLVSFYNNEISEKSEIFDDQFSVERPDGSNFTLKIRSTKLEDSAMYFCASSGKGEQYFGPGTRLTVT.

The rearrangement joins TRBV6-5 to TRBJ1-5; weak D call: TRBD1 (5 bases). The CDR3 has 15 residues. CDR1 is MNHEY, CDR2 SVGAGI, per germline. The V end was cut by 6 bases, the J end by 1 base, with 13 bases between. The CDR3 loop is CASSRGAASNQPQHF. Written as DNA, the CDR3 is TGTGCCAGCAGCCGTGGGGCCGCAAGCAATCAGCCCCAGCATTTT.

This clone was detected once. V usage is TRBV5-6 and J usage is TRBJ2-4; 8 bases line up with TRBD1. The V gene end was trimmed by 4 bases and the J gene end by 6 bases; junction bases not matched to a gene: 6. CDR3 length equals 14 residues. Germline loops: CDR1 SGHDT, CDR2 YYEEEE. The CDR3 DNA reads TGTGCCAGCAGCCCCGGACAGGGAGGAAACATTCAGTACTTC. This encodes CASSPGQGGNIQYF.

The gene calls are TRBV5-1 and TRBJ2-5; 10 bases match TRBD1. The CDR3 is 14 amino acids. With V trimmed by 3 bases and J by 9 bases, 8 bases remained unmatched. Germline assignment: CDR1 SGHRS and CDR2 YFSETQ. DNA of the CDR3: TGCGCCAGCAGCTCGGGACAGGGGCTTATGGCCCAGTACTTC. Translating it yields CASSSGQGLMAQYF.

DNA of the CDR3: TGTGCCAGCAGTTACTCGTTGGGGACAGGGGGCACTGAAGCTTTCTTT. Protein sequence: CASSYSLGTGGTEAFF. The chain carries TRBV6-6 and TRBJ1-1, with 11 positions matching TRBD1. There are 16 residues in the CDR3. With V trimmed by 0 bases and J by 4 bases, 4 bases remained unmatched. Germline-derived CDR1 and CDR2 are MNHNY and SVGAGI (reference sequence).

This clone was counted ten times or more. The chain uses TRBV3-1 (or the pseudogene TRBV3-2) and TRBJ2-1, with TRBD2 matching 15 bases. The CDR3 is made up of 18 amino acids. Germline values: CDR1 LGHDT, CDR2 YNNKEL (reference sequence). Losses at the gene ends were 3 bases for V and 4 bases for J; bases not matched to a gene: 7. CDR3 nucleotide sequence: TGTGCCAGCAGCCAGGGACTAGCGGGAGGAACCGTATACAATGAGCAGTTCTTC. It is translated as CASSQGLAGGTVYNEQFF.

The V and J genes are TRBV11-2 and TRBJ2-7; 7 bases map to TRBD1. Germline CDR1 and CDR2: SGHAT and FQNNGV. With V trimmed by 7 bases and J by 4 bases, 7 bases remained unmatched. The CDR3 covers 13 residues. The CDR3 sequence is CASNVQGFYEQYF. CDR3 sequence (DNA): TGTGCCAGCAACGTACAGGGGTTTTACGAGCAGTACTTC.

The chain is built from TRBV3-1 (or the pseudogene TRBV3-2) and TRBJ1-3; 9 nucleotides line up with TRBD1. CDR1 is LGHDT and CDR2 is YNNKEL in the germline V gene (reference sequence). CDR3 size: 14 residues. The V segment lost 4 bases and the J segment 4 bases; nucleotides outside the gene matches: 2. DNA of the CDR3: TGTGCCAGCAGCCCGACAGGGGGAGGAAACACCATATATTTT. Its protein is CASSPTGGGNTIYF.

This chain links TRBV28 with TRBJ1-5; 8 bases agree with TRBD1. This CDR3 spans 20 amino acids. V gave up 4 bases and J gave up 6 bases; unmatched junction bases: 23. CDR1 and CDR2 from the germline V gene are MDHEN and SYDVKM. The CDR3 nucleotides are TGTGCCAGCAGTTGGGGAAGATGGGGGACAGGAACAGGGGAAGGTCAGCCCCAGCATTTT. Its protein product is CASSWGRWGTGTGEGQPQHF.